The 25 T cell receptor beta chains in this list originate from one sample, sequenced in a study of CD8+ T cells in alopecia areata. Reverse transcription of extracted RNA yielded cDNA, which provided the sequencing template. The data were produced by immunoSEQ multiplex PCR, yet TCRdb's version contains in-frame clones alone and is incomplete. The sample lists 150,000 to 180,000 clones, more than 45% seen once, with approximately 19% in the top ten. Sequenced material: CD8+ T cells sorted from blood, taken at week 0. The source is a human donor with alopecia areata.

The chain is built from TRBV9 and TRBJ2-6; D is undetermined. The CDR3 contains 14 residues. The germline V gene encodes CDR1 SGDLS and CDR2 YYNGEE. Trimming pared 5 bases from V and 0 bases from J, leaving 6 bases between. CDR3 residues: CASSTASGANVLTF. CDR3 nucleotide sequence: TGTGCCAGCAGTACAGCCTCTGGGGCCAACGTCCTGACTTTC.

This clone was counted a single time. The J gene is TRBJ2-7, the V gene TRBV11-2; D not resolved. The CDR3 totals 14 residues. Looked up from germline, CDR1 is SGHAT and CDR2 is FQNNGV. V shed 2 bases and J shed 2 bases, with 10 bases lying between them. CDR3 sequence reads: CASSLSGMPYEQYF. CDR3 coding DNA: TGTGCCAGCAGCTTATCTGGGATGCCCTACGAGCAGTACTTC.

The V call is TRBV2, the J call TRBJ2-2; no clear D. V dropped 4 bases and J dropped 4 bases, with 1 base sitting between them. Germline V gene data show CDR1 as SNHLY and CDR2 as FYNNEI. The CDR3 extends over 11 amino acids. The CDR3 region is CASSGTGELFF. The CDR3 DNA is TGTGCCAGCAGTGGCACCGGGGAGCTGTTTTTT.

The V and J genes are TRBV5-1 and TRBJ1-2; D is uncertain. The CDR3 is 13 amino acids. The germline gives CDR1 SGHRS, CDR2 YFSETQ. Between the trimmed V and J ends, which lost 0 bases and 8 bases, there was a span of 11 bases. The CDR3 nucleotides are TGCGCCAGCAGCTTGGTAGCCCGAGAGGGCTACACCTTC. Its protein product is CASSLVAREGYTF.

V gene TRBV6-5 combines with J gene TRBJ1-5, with 7 bases that match TRBD1. CDR3 length: 15 amino acids. V lost 4 bases to trimming and J lost 2 bases; unmatched junction nucleotides: 5. CDR1 is MNHEY, CDR2 SVGAGI, per germline. The CDR3 coding sequence is TGTGCCAGCAGTTCGACAGGGATGGGCAATCAGCCCCAGCATTTT. Encoded protein: CASSSTGMGNQPQHF.

Here the CDR3 reads CASSQDLGQGAEGYTF. CDR3 in DNA: TGCGCCAGCAGCCAAGATCTTGGACAGGGGGCGGAAGGCTACACCTTC. The chain carries TRBV4-3 and TRBJ1-2, with 11 bases identical to TRBD1. CDR3 length equals 16 residues. Germline V gene sequence: CDR1 LGHNA, CDR2 YSLEER. V was clipped by 0 bases and J by 8 bases; unmatched bases: 8.

V usage is TRBV7-9 and J usage is TRBJ2-3, with D unclear. Germline V gene sequence: CDR1 SEHNR, CDR2 FQNEAQ (reference sequence). Deletions cut 5 bases from V and 2 bases from J, with 14 bases between. The CDR3 is 15 residues long. CDR3 nucleotides: TGTGCCAGCAGCCCGGCAGACGTATACACAGATACGCAGTATTTT. This sequence encodes CASSPADVYTDTQYF.

This clone was recorded a few times. J is TRBJ2-2 and V is TRBV5-1; 9 bases map to TRBD1. This CDR3 has 15 residues. Per the germline V gene, CDR1 is SGHRS and CDR2 is YFSETQ. Losses at the gene ends were 0 bases for V and 6 bases for J; bases not matched to a gene: 3. The CDR3 bases are TGCGCCAGCAGCTTGGATGGGACAGGGCCCGGGGAGCTGTTTTTT. Its protein is CASSLDGTGPGELFF.

The chain employs TRBV25-1 and TRBJ1-2; D ambiguous. The ends were cut back, 3 bases at V and 8 bases at J, with 4 bases in the middle. The CDR3 spans 10 residues. Germline values: CDR1 MGHDK, CDR2 SYGVNS. As DNA, the CDR3 is TGTGCCAGCAGTGATGTGGGCTACACCTTC. As protein: CASSDVGYTF.

This chain uses TRBV10-3 with TRBJ2-1; 13 positions match TRBD2. CDR1 and CDR2 from the germline V gene are ENHRY and SYGVKD. V gave up 6 bases and J gave up 8 bases; unmatched junction bases: 7. CDR3 size: 15 residues. The DNA of the CDR3 is TGTGCCATCAGAGAAACTAGCGGGGGGGCCGATGAGCAGTTCTTC. It translates to CAIRETSGGADEQFF.

This chain connects TRBV4-3 to TRBJ1-1; TRBD1 is a possible D gene (6 bases). Germline loops: CDR1 LGHNA, CDR2 YSLEER. CDR3 length: 14 residues. V lost 4 bases and J lost 5, with 14 bases in between. CDR3 loop: CASSPSGGGTEAFF. DNA for the CDR3: TGCGCCAGCAGCCCGTCGGGGGGCGGAACTGAAGCTTTCTTT.

The chain has TRBV7-8 and TRBJ2-1; no reliable D call. The germline gives CDR1 SGHVS, CDR2 FQNEAQ. CDR3 length: 17 residues. The V end lost 2 bases, the J end lost 4 bases, and 18 bases lay between the germline ends. The CDR3 bases are TGTGCCAGCAGCTTAACAAGTGGGCTCGCCGGATACAATGAGCAGTTCTTC. Its protein is CASSLTSGLAGYNEQFF.

This clone was seen a handful of times. The V gene is TRBV29-1, the J gene TRBJ2-7; D not certain. The CDR3 sequence is 13 residues long. Germline V gene data show CDR1 as SQVTM and CDR2 as ANQGSEA. Trimming took 4 bases from V and 2 from J, leaving 12 bases between them. The CDR3 region is CSVGGGPTYEQYF. The CDR3 DNA sequence: TGCAGCGTTGGTGGTGGACCCACCTACGAGCAGTACTTC.

The V gene is TRBV29-1, the J gene TRBJ1-1; 7 bases are a match to TRBD1. The trim removed 4 bases at V and 3 bases at J, leaving 8 bases unmatched. The CDR3 is 14 residues long. Germline values: CDR1 SQVTM, CDR2 ANQGSEA. Here the CDR3 DNA reads TGCAGCGTTGGAACCACCGACAGGGACACTGAAGCTTTCTTT. Protein: CSVGTTDRDTEAFF.

This clone appeared a few times. V is TRBV29-1 and J is TRBJ2-1; TRBD2 matches 9 bases. The CDR3 contains 13 residues. The germline gives CDR1 SQVTM, CDR2 ANQGSEA. V shed 8 bases and J 7 bases; nucleotides not matched to a gene: 9. The CDR3 loop is CSIRGGARNEQFF. The CDR3 DNA reads TGCAGCATCCGCGGGGGGGCCAGGAATGAGCAGTTCTTC.

J is TRBJ1-2 and V is TRBV5-1, with 7 nucleotides matching TRBD1. V was clipped by 7 bases and J by 5 bases; unmatched bases: 5. The CDR3 runs to 12 residues. Germline CDR1 is SGHRS and CDR2 is YFSETQ. The CDR3 nucleotides are TGCGCCAGCGCCGGGACAGATTATGGCTACACCTTC. Its translation: CASAGTDYGYTF.

The DNA for the CDR3 is TGTGCCAGCAGCCGTAGGGAATACAATGAGCAGTTCTTC. It yields the protein CASSRREYNEQFF. The J gene is TRBJ2-1, the V gene TRBV6-5; D is unresolved. V was shortened by 6 bases and J by 4 bases, with 10 bases between the two germline ends. Germline CDR1 reads MNHEY; CDR2 reads SVGAGI. The CDR3 has 13 residues.

This chain connects TRBV29-1 to TRBJ2-1; D tentatively fits TRBD1 or TRBD2 (6 bases each). Germline V CDR1 and CDR2: SQVTM, ANQGSEA. The CDR3 loop spans 13 amino acids. Trimming pared 3 bases from V and 8 bases from J, leaving 14 bases between. Here the CDR3 DNA reads TGCAGCGTTGACCTCCGGGGGCAGGATGAGCAGTTCTTC. Translation: CSVDLRGQDEQFF.

This clone was counted a few times. V gene TRBV29-1 combines with J gene TRBJ2-1; 7 positions agree with TRBD2. The CDR3 runs 11 residues. Germline V gene data show CDR1 as SQVTM and CDR2 as ANQGSEA. With V trimmed by 7 bases and J by 7 bases, 4 bases remained unmatched. Written as DNA, the CDR3 is TGCAGCGCGGCGGGGGATAATGAGCAGTTCTTC. It specifies CSAAGDNEQFF.

This clone has a handful of counts. V usage is TRBV19 and J usage is TRBJ1-1; a weak D match, TRBD1 (5 bases). This CDR3 is built from 11 residues. V dropped 5 bases and J dropped 7 bases, with 8 bases sitting between them. Looked up from germline, CDR1 is LNHDA and CDR2 is SQIVND (reference sequence). CDR3 loop: CASSYQGEAFF. The CDR3 coding sequence is TGTGCCAGTAGTTATCAGGGTGAAGCTTTCTTT.

The chain employs TRBV4-3 and TRBJ1-2; D unresolved. The V gene's germline CDR1 is LGHNA and CDR2 YSLEER. The CDR3 sequence is 13 residues long. V was cut by 0 bases and J by 5 bases, with 7 bases left in between. The CDR3 coding sequence is TGCGCCAGCAGCCAAGATCTGGGGTATGGCTACACCTTC. Translating gives CASSQDLGYGYTF.

The CDR3 loop is CASSVGDSNYEQYF. Written as DNA, the CDR3 is TGTGCCAGCAGCGTAGGGGACAGCAACTACGAGCAGTACTTC. This sequence joins TRBV9 and TRBJ2-7; 7 bases are shared with TRBD1. The CDR3 totals 14 residues. The germline V gene encodes CDR1 SGDLS and CDR2 YYNGEE. V trimming: 0 bases; J trimming: 3 bases; junction bases outside the gene matches: 3.

This clone turned up a few times. The J gene is TRBJ2-7, the V gene TRBV7-2, with D maybe TRBD1 (5 bases). CDR1 and CDR2 from the germline V gene are SGHTA and FQGNSA. The CDR3 runs 14 residues. Trimming removed 8 bases from V and 0 bases from J, with 14 bases in between. CDR3 loop: CASGAQGLSYEQYF. The CDR3 region has the DNA TGTGCCAGCGGGGCCCAGGGCCTCTCCTACGAGCAGTACTTC.

The chain links TRBV13 to TRBJ1-2, with TRBD1 matching over 8 bases. CDR1 PRHDT and CDR2 FYEKMQ come from the germline V gene (reference sequence). The CDR3 totals 13 residues. V was pared by 5 bases and J by 8 bases, with 7 bases of the junction left unmatched. CDR3 region: CASSGGQGRGYTF. In nucleotides, the CDR3 is TGTGCCAGCAGCGGTGGACAGGGCAGGGGCTACACCTTC.

This clone was found a few times. The V and J genes are TRBV4-3 and TRBJ1-4, with D unresolved. Germline V gene data show CDR1 as LGHNA and CDR2 as YSLEER. V was shortened by 0 bases and J by 6 bases, with 14 bases between the two germline ends. This CDR3 is 16 amino acids long. The CDR3 here is CASSQDIEGVHEKLFF. For the CDR3, the DNA is TGCGCCAGCAGCCAAGACATAGAGGGCGTCCATGAAAAACTGTTTTTT.